This TCR beta chain was sequenced for a study of blood T cell repertoires in COVID-19. For the study at large: Collection of acute and convalescent COVID-19 samples took place in the United States, Italy and Spain. The cDNA or gDNA used as material had been derived from T cells, B-cell-depleted T cells, or PBMCs.

From germline, CDR1 is SQVTM and CDR2 ANQGSEA. V dropped 7 bases and J dropped 1; count of bases not matched to a gene: 7. The CDR3 totals 14 residues. In the original workflow: Reference gene primer amplification gave estimated nucleated cell counts. Repertoires were generated with immunoSEQ multiplex PCR, while TCRdb's copy carries only in-frame clones and drops some. Clone size and V and J calls were adopted from that table, with D and trimming inferred from the DNA. The table shows some 70,000 clones, with approximately 85% occurring only once. Sequenced material: peripheral blood. J is TRBJ2-7 and V is TRBV29-1; 10 bases are shared with TRBD1. This TCR was recovered from a man aged 80 or over with acute or convalescent COVID-19. In DNA form, the CDR3 reads TGCAGCGCAAGACCGGGACAGGGGTCCTACGAGCAGTACTTC. Amino acid sequence: CSARPGQGSYEQYF.